This T cell receptor (beta chain) was recorded in a study of shared clonotypes between healthy human individuals. An assay was performed, and its level was deep. Per sorted-subset replicate PCR, input was around 200 ng DNA, representing roughly 30,000 T cell genomes. Profiled with immunoSEQ multiplex PCR; TCRdb holds only in-frame clones, not every one. The repertoire holds 2,500,000 or so clones, with under 95% as singletons. The CDR3 has 16 residues. The J segment lost 5 bases and the V segment lost 1 base, leaving 8 bases of the junction unmatched. The germline gives CDR1 LNHNV, CDR2 YYDKDF (reference sequence).

The genes are TRBV15 and TRBJ2-7, with 10 bases fitting TRBD2. The sample taken for sequencing was naive CD4+ T cells from PBMCs. Subset indicated: CD45RA+ positively selected. The TCR sequence derives from a man aged 18 to 30 in good health. Some clones in this sample may be carry-over from other donors' samples. CDR3 DNA: TGTGCCACCAGCAGAGGAAGCGGGAGGGCCTCGGACGAGCAGTACTTC. Protein: CATSRGSGRASDEQYF.